The clone carrying this T cell receptor beta chain has only a few counts. No antigen is known for it. TCRdb reprocessed the 5' RACE reads with MiXCR, giving one entry per CDR3 protein. The profile shows approximately 540,000 distinct CDR3 sequences, 9.5% to 15% of them singletons. The trim removed 2 bases at V and 4 bases at J, leaving 4 bases unmatched. This CDR3 is 15 amino acids long. CDR1 is KGHDR and CDR2 is SFDVKD in the germline V gene. The entry originates in a study of CD8 T cells in ankylosing spondylitis. Findings of the study overall: A TCR beta motif of roughly 8 highly homologous variants appeared characteristic of ankylosing spondylitis blood. Previously reported in reactive arthritis synovial fluid and blood were some of the motif variants. Reported data indicate significant enrichment of disease-linked clones within matched ankylosing spondylitis synovial fluid.

The specimen was blood, either unsorted or a sorted T cell fraction (not recorded which). J is TRBJ1-5 and V is TRBV24-1, with 7 bases fitting TRBD1. This clonotype was obtained from a male donor with ankylosing spondylitis. CDR3 protein: CATSDSTGPNQPQHF. The DNA of the CDR3 is TGTGCCACCAGTGATTCGACAGGGCCTAATCAGCCCCAGCATTTT.